This section outlines one TCR beta chain sequence together with its context. What it recognizes is unknown. The CDR3 sequence is 16 residues long. V shed 4 bases and J 5 bases; nucleotides not matched to a gene: 7. Germline CDR1 reads SEHNR; CDR2 reads FQNEAQ (reference sequence). This record belongs to a study of cytotoxic CD8 clonotypes in ibrutinib-treated CLL. Looking at the study overall: Results showed about 24 partial and 2 complete responses; following median 68 months, roughly 15 remained remitted, roughly 12 advanced. Study observations and caveats: Clonality (at baseline) was higher than in age-matched healthy donors and tracked circulating CD8+ T-cell counts.

Sequenced by immunoSEQ multiplex PCR; TCRdb stores in-frame clones only, minus some. Of roughly 330,000 clones listed, 67% are singletons. The receptor comes from a human donor with chronic lymphocytic leukemia. This material consisted of PBMCs, taken after 36 months of ibrutinib treatment. This chain links TRBV7-9 with TRBJ1-6; 8 bases map to TRBD1. The CDR3 DNA follows: TGTGCCAGCAGCTCGTACAACAGGGGGAATAATTCACCCCTCCACTTT. It is translated as CASSSYNRGNNSPLHF.